These 27 T cell receptor beta chains came from one sample sequenced in a study of cytotoxic CD8 clonotypes in ibrutinib-treated CLL. Method: immunoSEQ multiplex PCR; TCRdb's copy keeps in-frame clones and lacks some. The sample lists approximately 84,000 clones; around 83% were seen once. The sequencing here drew on PBMCs, taken before ibrutinib treatment. These receptor sequences come from a human donor with chronic lymphocytic leukemia.

CDR3 sequence: CASSLVWYEQYF. For the CDR3, the DNA is TGTGCCAGCAGCTTAGTATGGTACGAGCAGTACTTC. V usage is TRBV11-1 and J usage is TRBJ2-7; D is unresolved. V was shortened by 1 base and J by 4 bases, with 5 bases between the two germline ends. CDR1 is SGHAT, CDR2 FQDESV, per germline (reference sequence). The CDR3 runs 12 residues.

This clone was seen a handful of times. The rearrangement links TRBV5-5 to TRBJ1-3; no clear D. The CDR3 spans 14 residues. Trimming left V 4 bases short and J 1 base short, with 9 bases between. Germline values: CDR1 SGHKS, CDR2 YYEKEE (reference sequence). The CDR3 reads CASSNAGSGNTIYF. The DNA for the CDR3 is TGTGCCAGCAGCAACGCGGGGTCTGGAAACACCATATATTTT.

With regard to this clone: The junction and the germline gene differ at one end; a read error may be behind it. The chain carries TRBV5-1 and TRBJ1-1; perhaps TRBD1 as D (6 bases). Germline lookup yields CDR1 SGHRS and CDR2 YFSETQ. This CDR3 comprises 13 residues. For the CDR3, the DNA is TGCGCCAGCAGCTTGGTGGGGGGGCCGGGCGTGATCTTT. Protein: CASSLVGGPGVIF.

The chain carries TRBV19 and TRBJ1-3; the D is unclear. This CDR3 spans 16 amino acids. Trimming removed 2 bases at V and 0 bases at J, with 11 bases between. The germline V gene encodes CDR1 LNHDA and CDR2 SQIVND (reference sequence). The CDR3 sequence: CASSIFQAFSGNTIYF. CDR3 DNA sequence: TGTGCCAGTAGTATATTTCAGGCCTTCTCTGGAAACACCATATATTTT.

The chain employs TRBV29-1 and TRBJ2-7, with 7 bases fitting TRBD2. The CDR3 consists of 15 residues. Germline CDR1 reads SQVTM; CDR2 reads ANQGSEA. V dropped 0 bases and J dropped 0; count of bases not matched to a gene: 5. CDR3 in DNA: TGCAGCGTTGAAGATGGCGGGGGAGTCTCCTACGAGCAGTACTTC. Translated: CSVEDGGGVSYEQYF.

This clone was found once. This chain joins TRBV5-1 and TRBJ2-1; the D is unclear. The germline V gene encodes CDR1 SGHRS and CDR2 YFSETQ. V shed 0 bases and J shed 3 bases, with 7 bases lying between them. This CDR3 is 14 amino acids long. CDR3 loop: CASSLGGSYNEQFF. CDR3 nucleotide sequence: TGCGCCAGCAGCTTGGGTGGAAGCTACAATGAGCAGTTCTTC.

The chain carries TRBV9 and TRBJ2-5; the match to TRBD2 covers 10 bases. Germline loops: CDR1 SGDLS, CDR2 YYNGEE. Unmatched junction bases numbered 6, after V lost 3 bases and J lost 7 bases. This CDR3 comprises 14 residues. The CDR3 bases are TGTGCCAGCAGCGGAGAACCTAGCGGGGGGACCCAGTACTTC. Its translation: CASSGEPSGGTQYF.

This clone was recorded only once. J is TRBJ2-7 and V is TRBV29-1, with TRBD2 matching 10 bases. The germline V gene encodes CDR1 SQVTM and CDR2 ANQGSEA. This CDR3 is 14 amino acids long. The V gene end was trimmed by 7 bases and the J gene end by 2 bases; junction bases not matched to a gene: 8. The CDR3 bases are TGCAGCGCTGCGGGGACTAGCGAGGCCTACGAGCAGTACTTC. The encoded protein is CSAAGTSEAYEQYF.

The J gene is TRBJ2-1, the V gene TRBV14; 7 positions match TRBD2. Germline loops: CDR1 SGHDN, CDR2 FVKESK. With V trimmed by 0 bases and J by 4 bases, 6 bases remained unmatched. The CDR3 contains 16 residues. The CDR3 protein is CASSQEKLAAYNEQFF. CDR3 bases: TGTGCCAGCAGCCAAGAAAAGCTAGCGGCATACAATGAGCAGTTCTTC.

The rearrangement links TRBV7-9 to TRBJ2-4, with 7 bases matching TRBD1. Germline lookup yields CDR1 SEHNR and CDR2 FQNEAQ (reference sequence). CDR3 size: 18 residues. The junction had 15 bases not matched to a gene; V was cut back by 5 bases and J by 2 bases. This CDR3 reads CASSQDRMALPTKNIQYF. The CDR3 DNA reads TGTGCCAGCAGCCAGGACAGGATGGCGCTTCCAACCAAAAACATTCAGTACTTC.

The V gene is TRBV2, the J gene TRBJ1-4; perhaps TRBD1 as D (5 bases). The V gene lost 3 bases and the J gene lost 0 bases, with 11 bases spanning the gap. CDR1 is SNHLY, CDR2 FYNNEI, per germline. The CDR3 is 16 residues long. CDR3 residues: CASSDKGPATNEKLFF. As DNA, the CDR3 is TGTGCCAGCAGTGATAAGGGGCCAGCAACTAATGAAAAACTGTTTTTT.

The gene calls are TRBV2 and TRBJ2-7; TRBD1 matches at 10 bases. CDR3 length: 14 amino acids. CDR1 is SNHLY, CDR2 FYNNEI, per germline. V was pared by 7 bases and J by 1 base, with 4 bases of the junction left unmatched. The CDR3 here is CASTPGQGSYEQYF. CDR3 in DNA: TGTGCCAGCACCCCGGGACAGGGGTCCTACGAGCAGTACTTC.

V gene TRBV7-2 combines with J gene TRBJ2-7; TRBD2 might be the D (7 bases). Germline V lookup: CDR1 SGHTA, CDR2 FQGNSA. This CDR3 spans 15 amino acids. Trimming stripped 0 bases from V and 2 bases from J, with 11 bases between. The CDR3 sequence is CASSLAGGLTYEQYF. The DNA of the CDR3 is TGTGCCAGCAGCTTAGCGGGGGGGCTCACCTACGAGCAGTACTTC.

Comments on this clone: The sample contains more than one DNA sequence encoding this CDR3. The chain has TRBV28 and TRBJ1-1; 10 bases line up with TRBD1. Germline trimming cut 6 bases from V and 5 bases from J; bases unmatched to any gene: 9. Germline V CDR1 and CDR2: MDHEN, SYDVKM. The CDR3 consists of 15 residues. CDR3: CASSRETGGATEAFF. The CDR3 region has the DNA TGTGCCAGCAGCCGAGAGACAGGGGGCGCAACTGAAGCTTTCTTT.

In its sample, this clone was seen a few times. The rearrangement links TRBV5-4 to TRBJ1-1, with 7 bases fitting TRBD1. V lost 0 bases and J lost 3; bases outside the gene matches: 5. The CDR3 spans 15 residues. Germline V lookup: CDR1 SGHNT, CDR2 YYREEE (reference sequence). DNA of the CDR3: TGTGCCAGCAGCTTGGGCGACAGGGAGGACACTGAAGCTTTCTTT. Translated, it gives CASSLGDREDTEAFF.

The chain joins TRBV5-1 to TRBJ1-1, with TRBD1 as a possible D gene (5 bases). Per germline, CDR1 SGHRS and CDR2 YFSETQ. The CDR3 spans 13 residues. V lost 0 bases, J lost 4 bases, and 7 bases lay in between. CDR3 sequence reads: CASSLVGVTEAFF. In nucleotides, the CDR3 is TGCGCCAGCAGCTTGGTAGGGGTCACTGAAGCTTTCTTT.

This chain links TRBV28 with TRBJ2-7; 10 bases agree with TRBD1. Losses at the gene ends were 6 bases for V and 1 base for J; bases not matched to a gene: 6. This CDR3 comprises 15 residues. In germline, CDR1 is MDHEN, CDR2 SYDVKM. For the CDR3, the DNA is TGTGCCAGCAGACAGGACAGGGGGGTGTCCTACGAGCAGTACTTC. It specifies CASRQDRGVSYEQYF.

The V call is TRBV5-1, the J call TRBJ2-1, with D maybe TRBD2 (5 bases). V was pared by 2 bases and J by 5 bases, with 8 bases between. Germline V gene data show CDR1 as SGHRS and CDR2 as YFSETQ. The CDR3 length is 13 residues. The CDR3 nucleotides are TGCGCCAGCAGCTTTCGGCGGGACAATGAGCAGTTCTTC. It encodes CASSFRRDNEQFF.

CDR3 sequence: CATSRAGMAEAFF. As DNA, the CDR3 is TGTGCCACCAGCAGGGCGGGGATGGCTGAAGCTTTCTTT. The rearrangement uses TRBV15 and TRBJ1-1; D gene ambiguous. CDR3 length: 13 amino acids. The V end lost 3 bases, the J end lost 6 bases, and 11 bases lay between the germline ends. The germline CDR1 and CDR2 sequences are LNHNV and YYDKDF (reference sequence).

The rearrangement uses TRBV10-1 and TRBJ2-7; D ambiguous. The CDR3 has 11 amino acids. V was trimmed by 3 bases and J by 0 bases, leaving 0 bases between them. In germline, CDR1 is WNHNN, CDR2 SYGVQD (reference sequence). The CDR3 reads CASSDSYEQYF. The CDR3 nucleotides read TGCGCCAGCAGTGACTCCTACGAGCAGTACTTC.

The gene calls are TRBV6-6 and TRBJ1-1; no firm D call. Germline CDR1 is MNHNY and CDR2 is SVGAGI (reference sequence). The germline V and J ends were trimmed by 10 bases and 0 bases, with 6 bases remaining between them. The CDR3 has 11 residues. CDR3 bases: TGTGCCACTCAGATGAACACTGAAGCTTTCTTT. Translation: CATQMNTEAFF.

The rearrangement uses TRBV7-6 and TRBJ2-4; tentatively, D is TRBD2 (7 bases). Germline V CDR1 and CDR2: SGHVS, FNYEAQ. The germline V and J ends were trimmed by 4 bases and 0 bases, with 16 bases remaining between them. CDR3 size: 17 residues. CDR3 in DNA: TGTGCCAGCAGCTCGGGGGGCCTAGACAGAGCCAAAAACATTCAGTACTTC. This codes for CASSSGGLDRAKNIQYF. The complete variable domain, with remaining parts taken from reference TRBV7-6 and TRBJ2-4, reads GAGVSQSPRYKVTKRGQDVALRCDPISGHVSLYWYRQALGQGPEFLTYFNYEAQQDKSGLPNDRFSAERPEGSISTLTIQRTEQRDSAMYRCASSSGGLDRAKNIQYFGAGTRLSVL.

The chain carries TRBV7-8 and TRBJ2-3; D gene uncertain. The CDR3 totals 15 residues. The V end lost 3 bases, the J end lost 4 bases, and 14 bases lay between the germline ends. Germline V gives CDR1 SGHVS, CDR2 FQNEAQ. The CDR3 spells CASSFGSSRADTQYF. CDR3 nucleotide sequence: TGTGCCAGCAGCTTCGGTAGCAGCCGGGCAGATACGCAGTATTTT.

The chain uses TRBV15 and TRBJ2-3; D not resolved. From germline, CDR1 is LNHNV and CDR2 YYDKDF (reference sequence). V shed 3 bases and J shed 0 bases, with 16 bases lying between them. CDR3 length equals 17 residues. CDR3 sequence reads: CATSRSVGRASTDTQYF. The CDR3 DNA reads as TGTGCCACCAGCAGGTCTGTCGGGCGTGCTAGCACAGATACGCAGTATTTT.

CDR3 sequence reads: CASSAEGQLNSPLHF. The CDR3 nucleotides read TGTGCCAGCAGTGCCGAGGGACAGCTTAATTCACCCCTCCACTTT. This sequence joins TRBV6-1 and TRBJ1-6; 7 bases map to TRBD1. In germline, CDR1 is MNHNS, CDR2 SASEGT. The CDR3 contains 15 residues. V gave up 4 bases and J gave up 6 bases; unmatched junction bases: 6.

This clone was observed once. The chain's CDR3 is CASSAAGGLQPQHF. The CDR3 DNA follows: TGTGCCAGTAGTGCAGCAGGGGGACTTCAGCCCCAGCATTTT. The chain has TRBV19 and TRBJ1-5; TRBD1 agrees at 7 bases. This CDR3 contains 14 residues. Germline CDR1 reads LNHDA; CDR2 reads SQIVND (reference sequence). V trimming: 5 bases; J trimming: 6 bases; junction bases outside the gene matches: 7. Supplemented by reference TRBV19 and TRBJ1-5, the full variable domain reads DGGITQSPKYLFRKEGQNVTLSCEQNLNHDAMYWYRQDPGQGLRLIYYSQIVNDFQKGDIAEGYSVSREKKESFPLTVTSAQKNPTAFYLCASSAAGGLQPQHFGDGTRLSIL.

The V and J genes are TRBV5-4 and TRBJ2-1, with TRBD2 matching over 10 bases. Germline loops: CDR1 SGHNT, CDR2 YYREEE (reference sequence). This CDR3 spans 15 amino acids. J was trimmed by 5 bases and V by 2 bases; bases with no gene match: 4. CDR3 DNA: TGTGCCAGCAGCTTCACTAGCGGGAATAACAATGAGCAGTTCTTC. It encodes CASSFTSGNNNEQFF.